The clone carrying this TCR beta chain was counted a single time. The V gene's germline CDR1 is GTSNPN and CDR2 SVGIG (reference sequence). This CDR3 spans 13 amino acids. Trimming pared 0 bases from V and 5 bases from J, leaving 10 bases between. The data were taken from a study of blood T cell repertoires in COVID-19. Turning to the study itself: COVID-19 samples collected from the United States, Italy and Spain covered acute and convalescent phases.

As processed by the authors: Estimation of nucleated cell counts relied on the amplification of reference gene primers. The protocol was immunoSEQ multiplex PCR, while the TCRdb copy is restricted to in-frame clones and leaves out a portion. From that table come the V and J calls and clone size; the DNA was used to work out D and trimming. The repertoire holds tens of thousands of clones, with roughly 79% as singletons. The TCR sequence derives from a human donor with active or convalescent COVID-19. The donor label of this sample is uncertain. This chain joins TRBV30 and TRBJ1-1; tentatively, D is TRBD1 (6 bases). The sequenced material came from peripheral blood. As DNA, the CDR3 is TGTGCCTGGAGTGTATCAGGGGTAACTGAAGCTTTCTTT. It translates to CAWSVSGVTEAFF.